The entry below describes one T cell receptor beta chain. The record originates from a study of shared clonotypes between healthy human individuals. Here immunoSEQ multiplex PCR was the method, and the copy in TCRdb shows in-frame clones only, minus some. The sample has over a million clones; roughly 96% are singletons. Sequenced: naive CD4+ T cells sorted from blood. The subset: CD45RA+ positively selected. This TCR was recovered from a young man in good health.

The CDR3 DNA sequence: TGTGCCAGTAGTAGGGGGGGAGGCAATCAGCCCCAGCATTTT. It translates to CASSRGGGNQPQHF. The chain employs TRBV19 and TRBJ1-5; D perhaps matches TRBD1 (5 bases). The V end lost 4 bases, the J end lost 2 bases, and 9 bases lay between the germline ends. The CDR3 contains 14 residues. Germline CDR1 LNHDA, CDR2 SQIVND (reference sequence).